This T cell receptor (beta chain) stems from a study of early T cells in non-severe SARS-CoV-2 infection (dated by TCRdb to 2020 to 2023). Looking at the study overall: Bulk RNA from unsorted whole blood was used for TCR sequencing, so alpha and beta chains could not be paired. On the study overall, not on this receptor specifically: Matching against VDJdb was skewed toward anti-spike CD8 responses, likely underestimated virus-specific expansions, and missed private and CD4 specificities.

This clonotype was observed a few times. The target of this receptor is not known. No base qualities exist here, and no much larger clone lies one base off it. This was a case-control study nested in a cohort of healthcare workers in London, UK, who had nasopharyngeal swab PCR tests and blood samples taken every week. Healthcare workers were recruited during the week of the UK lockdown, between 23 and 31 March 2020, and followed weekly for up to about 15 weeks. Trimming takes 8 bases from V and 6 bases from J, and the germline ends sit 21 bases apart. CDR1 is given as MDHEN and CDR2 as SYDVKM, both from the germline V gene. Spanning cysteine to phenylalanine, the CDR3 consists of 15 amino acids. Only the CDR3 DNA is retained, 45 bases long and in frame from the first base. The library relied on 5' RACE. TCRdb lists the instrument as NextSeq 500. To correct for sequencing error and PCR bias, the TCR library protocol tagged individual cDNA molecules with unique molecular identifiers. TCR alpha and beta chains were both sequenced, and the abundances of alpha and beta sequences in each sample were closely correlated with each other. The authors processed their data as follows. Decombinator V4 was used to perform V gene, J gene and CDR3 annotation of TCR sequences. Expanded TCRs were defined as changing significantly between any two time points under a Poisson model with p below 0.0001. Abundances of TCRs were expressed as counts per million after normalisation to the total number of TCRs sequenced in each sample. MAIT TCRs were defined by TRAV1-2 paired with TRAJ12, TRAJ20 or TRAJ33, and iNKT TCRs by TRAV10 paired with TRAJ18. VDJdb, accessed 1 November 2021, was searched for CMV, EBV and SARS-CoV-2 annotated TCRs, with TCRs annotated for multiple antigens excluded. TCRdb reprocessing: public reads trimmed at Q25 with fastp, clones called with MiXCR, in-frame beta chains kept. Each CDR3 protein gets just one entry, which takes the most common genes and DNA from the rows behind it. The V and J calls were not made by the authors but by TCRdb's processing. A total of over 90,000 distinct CDR3 sequences appear in this sample, roughly 12% of them only once. The ten biggest clones cover 3.5% to 5% of the sample.

The sequence links TRBV28 to TRBJ2-3; no confident D gene assignment can be made. The sequencing here drew on whole blood, taken at baseline. The receptor's source is an adult who was a healthcare worker with PCR-confirmed SARS-CoV-2 infection or an uninfected control (not recorded which). This receptor carries the CDR3 CASCPMALAPDTQYF. The sequence in DNA is TGTGCCAGCTGCCCTATGGCTCTTGCCCCCGATACGCAGTATTTT.